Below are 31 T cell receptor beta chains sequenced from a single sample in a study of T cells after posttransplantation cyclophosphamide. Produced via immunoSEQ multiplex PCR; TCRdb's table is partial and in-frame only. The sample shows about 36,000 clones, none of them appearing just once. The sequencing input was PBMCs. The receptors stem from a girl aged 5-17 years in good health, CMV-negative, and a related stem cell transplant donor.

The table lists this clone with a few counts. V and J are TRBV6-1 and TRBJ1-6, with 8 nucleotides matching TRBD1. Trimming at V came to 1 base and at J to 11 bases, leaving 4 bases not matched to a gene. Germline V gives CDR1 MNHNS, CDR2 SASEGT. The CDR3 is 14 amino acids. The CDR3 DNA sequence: TGTGCCAGCAGTGAAGATTGGACAGGGCCACCCCTCCACTTT. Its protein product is CASSEDWTGPPLHF.

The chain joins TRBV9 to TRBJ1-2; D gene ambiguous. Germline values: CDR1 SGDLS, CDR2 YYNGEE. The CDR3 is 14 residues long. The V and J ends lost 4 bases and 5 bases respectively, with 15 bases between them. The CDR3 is CASSHADTLYGYTF. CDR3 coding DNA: TGTGCCAGCAGCCACGCCGACACATTATATGGCTACACCTTC.

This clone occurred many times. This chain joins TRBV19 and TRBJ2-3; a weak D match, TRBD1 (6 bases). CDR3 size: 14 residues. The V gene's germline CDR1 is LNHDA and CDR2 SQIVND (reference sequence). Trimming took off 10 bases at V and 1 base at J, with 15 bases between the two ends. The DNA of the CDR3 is TGTGCCACCCGACAGGACGTAGGCACAGATACGCAGTATTTT. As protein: CATRQDVGTDTQYF.

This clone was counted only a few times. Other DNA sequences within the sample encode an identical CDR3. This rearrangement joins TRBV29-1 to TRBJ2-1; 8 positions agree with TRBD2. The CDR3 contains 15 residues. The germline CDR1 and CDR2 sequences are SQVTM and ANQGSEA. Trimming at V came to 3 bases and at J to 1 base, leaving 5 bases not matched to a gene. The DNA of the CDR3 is TGCAGCGTTGATTTTCAGCGGGGGTCCTACAATGAGCAGTTCTTC. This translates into CSVDFQRGSYNEQFF.

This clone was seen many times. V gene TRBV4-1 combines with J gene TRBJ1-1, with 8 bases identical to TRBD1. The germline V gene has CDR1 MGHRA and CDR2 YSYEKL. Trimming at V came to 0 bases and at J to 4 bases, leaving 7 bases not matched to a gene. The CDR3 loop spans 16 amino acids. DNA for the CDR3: TGCGCCAGCAGCCAAGATCAGGGGGCCGGGGCCACTGAAGCTTTCTTT. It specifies CASSQDQGAGATEAFF.

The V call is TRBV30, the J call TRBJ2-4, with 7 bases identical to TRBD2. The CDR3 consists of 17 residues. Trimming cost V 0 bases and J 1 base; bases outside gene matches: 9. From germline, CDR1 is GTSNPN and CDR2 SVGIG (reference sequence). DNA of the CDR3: TGTGCCTGGAGTGTAAAGCGGGATCTGAGCGCCAAAAACATTCAGTACTTC. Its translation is CAWSVKRDLSAKNIQYF.

CDR3 sequence: CASSQAVDRAPYGYTF. In DNA, the CDR3 is TGCGCCAGCAGCCAAGCGGTGGACAGGGCGCCCTATGGCTACACCTTC. V and J are TRBV4-1 and TRBJ1-2; 8 nucleotides match TRBD1. The CDR3 loop spans 16 amino acids. V trimming: 1 base; J trimming: 4 bases; junction bases outside the gene matches: 8. The germline V gene encodes CDR1 MGHRA and CDR2 YSYEKL.

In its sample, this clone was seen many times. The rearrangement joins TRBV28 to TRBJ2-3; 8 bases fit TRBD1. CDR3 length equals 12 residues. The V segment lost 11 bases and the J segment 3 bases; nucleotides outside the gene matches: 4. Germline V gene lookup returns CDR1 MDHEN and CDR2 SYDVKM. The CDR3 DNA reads TGTGCCTCCAGGGGGCTGACAGATACGCAGTATTTT. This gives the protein CASRGLTDTQYF. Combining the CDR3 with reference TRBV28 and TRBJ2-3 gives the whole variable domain DVKVTQSSRYLVKRTGEKVFLECVQDMDHENMFWYRQDPGLGLRLIYFSYDVKMKEKGDIPEGYSVSREKKERFSLILESASTNQTSMYLCASRGLTDTQYFGPGTRLTVL.

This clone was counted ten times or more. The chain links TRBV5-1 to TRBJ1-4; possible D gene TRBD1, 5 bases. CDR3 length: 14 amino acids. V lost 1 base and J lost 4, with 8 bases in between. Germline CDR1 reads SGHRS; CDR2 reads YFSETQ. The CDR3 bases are TGCGCCAGCAGCTTGACAGGCGGTAATGAAAAACTGTTTTTT. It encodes CASSLTGGNEKLFF.

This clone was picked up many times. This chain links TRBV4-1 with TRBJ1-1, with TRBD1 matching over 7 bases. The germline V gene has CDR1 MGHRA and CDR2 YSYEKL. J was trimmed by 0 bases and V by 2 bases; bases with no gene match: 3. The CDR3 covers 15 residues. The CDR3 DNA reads TGCGCCAGCAGCCAACCAGGGGGTATGAACACTGAAGCTTTCTTT. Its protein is CASSQPGGMNTEAFF.

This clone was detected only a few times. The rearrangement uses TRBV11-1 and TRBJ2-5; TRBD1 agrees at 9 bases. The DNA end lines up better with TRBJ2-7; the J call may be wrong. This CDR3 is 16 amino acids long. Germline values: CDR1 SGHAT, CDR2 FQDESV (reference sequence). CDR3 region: CASSSRDRVLYYEQYF. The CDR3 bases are TGTGCCAGCAGCTCGAGGGACAGGGTGCTCTATTACGAGCAGTACTTC.

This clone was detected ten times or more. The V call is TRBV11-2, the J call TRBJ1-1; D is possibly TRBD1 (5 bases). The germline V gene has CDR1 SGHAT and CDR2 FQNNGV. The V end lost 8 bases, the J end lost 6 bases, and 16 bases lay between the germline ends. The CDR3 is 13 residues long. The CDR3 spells CASATGHWPEAFF. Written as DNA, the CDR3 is TGTGCCAGCGCCACAGGACACTGGCCTGAAGCTTTCTTT.

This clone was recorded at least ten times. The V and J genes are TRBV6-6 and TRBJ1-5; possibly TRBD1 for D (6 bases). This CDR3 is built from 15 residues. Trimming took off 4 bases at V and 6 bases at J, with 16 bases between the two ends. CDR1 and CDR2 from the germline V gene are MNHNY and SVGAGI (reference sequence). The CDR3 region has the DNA TGTGCCAGCAGTTCCACGGGGGGCTTGGGTCAGCCCCAGCATTTT. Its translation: CASSSTGGLGQPQHF.

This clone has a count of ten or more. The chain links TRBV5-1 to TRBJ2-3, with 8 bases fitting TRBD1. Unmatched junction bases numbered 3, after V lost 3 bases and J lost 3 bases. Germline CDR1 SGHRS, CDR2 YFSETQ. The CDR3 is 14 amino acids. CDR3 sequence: CASSYGQGTDTQYF. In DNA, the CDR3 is TGCGCCAGCAGCTACGGACAGGGAACAGATACGCAGTATTTT.

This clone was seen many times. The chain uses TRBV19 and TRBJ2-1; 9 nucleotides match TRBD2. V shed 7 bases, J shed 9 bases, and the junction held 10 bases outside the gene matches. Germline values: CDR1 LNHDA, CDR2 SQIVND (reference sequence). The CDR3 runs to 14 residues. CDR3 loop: CASTRGGVFSEQFF. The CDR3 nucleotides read TGTGCCAGTACCCGCGGGGGGGTTTTCAGTGAGCAGTTCTTC.

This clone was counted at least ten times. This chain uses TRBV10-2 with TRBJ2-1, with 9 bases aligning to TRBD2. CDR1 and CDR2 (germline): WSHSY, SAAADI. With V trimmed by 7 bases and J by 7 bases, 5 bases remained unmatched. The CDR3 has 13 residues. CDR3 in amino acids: CASMREGGNEQFF. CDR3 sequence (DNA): TGCGCCAGCATGCGGGAGGGAGGAAATGAGCAGTTCTTC.

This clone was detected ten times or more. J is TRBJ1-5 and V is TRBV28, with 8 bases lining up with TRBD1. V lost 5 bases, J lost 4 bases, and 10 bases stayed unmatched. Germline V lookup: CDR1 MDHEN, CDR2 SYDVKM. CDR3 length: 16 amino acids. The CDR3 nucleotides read TGTGCCAGCAGTCCGCCCGTAGGGACAGGTAATCAGCCCCAGCATTTT. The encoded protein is CASSPPVGTGNQPQHF.

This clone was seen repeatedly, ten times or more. CDR3 amino acids: CASNPGGQVTGELFF. DNA of the CDR3: TGTGCCAGTAATCCAGGGGGACAGGTCACCGGGGAGCTGTTTTTT. This sequence joins TRBV19 and TRBJ2-2; 8 nucleotides line up with TRBD1. This CDR3 has 15 amino acids. Per germline, CDR1 LNHDA and CDR2 SQIVND (reference sequence). V gave up 7 bases and J gave up 4 bases; unmatched junction bases: 8.

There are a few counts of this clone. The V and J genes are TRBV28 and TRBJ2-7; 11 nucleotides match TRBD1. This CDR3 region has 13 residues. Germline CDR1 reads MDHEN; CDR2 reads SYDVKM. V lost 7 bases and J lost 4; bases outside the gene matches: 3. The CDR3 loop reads CASKGQGAYEQYF. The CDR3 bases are TGTGCCAGCAAAGGACAGGGGGCTTACGAGCAGTACTTC.

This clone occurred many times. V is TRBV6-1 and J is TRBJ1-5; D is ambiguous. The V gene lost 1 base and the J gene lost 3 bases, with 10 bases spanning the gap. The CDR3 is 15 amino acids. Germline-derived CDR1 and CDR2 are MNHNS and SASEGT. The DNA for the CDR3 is TGTGCCAGCAGTGAAGGTGGCAGTAACAATCAGCCCCAGCATTTT. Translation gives CASSEGGSNNQPQHF.

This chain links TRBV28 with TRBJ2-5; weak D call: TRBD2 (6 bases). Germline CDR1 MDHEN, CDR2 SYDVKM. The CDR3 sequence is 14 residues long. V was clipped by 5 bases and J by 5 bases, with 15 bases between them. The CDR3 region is CASSPMEGFETQYF. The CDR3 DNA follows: TGTGCCAGCAGTCCCATGGAGGGTTTTGAGACCCAGTACTTC.

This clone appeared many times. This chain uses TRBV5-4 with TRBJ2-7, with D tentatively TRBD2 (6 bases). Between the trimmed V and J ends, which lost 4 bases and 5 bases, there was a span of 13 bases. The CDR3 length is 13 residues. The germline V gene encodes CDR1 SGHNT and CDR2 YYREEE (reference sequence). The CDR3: CASSPGVENEQYF. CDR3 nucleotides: TGTGCCAGCAGCCCGGGGGTAGAGAACGAGCAGTACTTC. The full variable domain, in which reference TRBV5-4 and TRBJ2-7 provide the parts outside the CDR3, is ETGVTQSPTHLIKTRGQQVTLRCSSQSGHNTVSWYQQALGQGPQFIFQYYREEENGRGNFPPRFSGLQFPNYSSELNVNALELDDSALYLCASSPGVENEQYFGPGTRLTVT.

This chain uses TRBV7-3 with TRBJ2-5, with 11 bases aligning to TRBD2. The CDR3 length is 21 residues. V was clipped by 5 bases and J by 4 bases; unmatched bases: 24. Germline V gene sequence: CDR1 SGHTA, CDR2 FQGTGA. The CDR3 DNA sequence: TGTGCCAGCAGCCTGTGGGGGAGACTAGCGGGGTCGTTGTCGTCGGGAGAGACCCAGTACTTC. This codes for CASSLWGRLAGSLSSGETQYF.

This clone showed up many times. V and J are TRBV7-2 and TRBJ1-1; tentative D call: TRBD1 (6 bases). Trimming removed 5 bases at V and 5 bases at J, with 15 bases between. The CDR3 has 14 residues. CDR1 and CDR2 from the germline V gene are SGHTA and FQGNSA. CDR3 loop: CASSDLPGVTEAFF. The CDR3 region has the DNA TGTGCCAGCAGCGATTTACCAGGGGTTACTGAAGCTTTCTTT.

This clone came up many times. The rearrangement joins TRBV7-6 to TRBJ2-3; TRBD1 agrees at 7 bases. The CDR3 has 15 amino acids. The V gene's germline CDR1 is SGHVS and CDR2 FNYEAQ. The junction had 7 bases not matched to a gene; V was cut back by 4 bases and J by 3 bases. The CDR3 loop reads CASSSPMDRTDTQYF. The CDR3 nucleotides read TGTGCCAGCAGCTCCCCCATGGACAGGACAGATACGCAGTATTTT.

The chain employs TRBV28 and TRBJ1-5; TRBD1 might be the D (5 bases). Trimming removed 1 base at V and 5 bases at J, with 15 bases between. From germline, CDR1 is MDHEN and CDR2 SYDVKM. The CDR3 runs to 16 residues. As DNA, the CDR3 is TGTGCCAGCAGTTTATCCTCAGGGTCAACTTATCAGCCCCAGCATTTT. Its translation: CASSLSSGSTYQPQHF. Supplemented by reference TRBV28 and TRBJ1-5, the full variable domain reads DVKVTQSSRYLVKRTGEKVFLECVQDMDHENMFWYRQDPGLGLRLIYFSYDVKMKEKGDIPEGYSVSREKKERFSLILESASTNQTSMYLCASSLSSGSTYQPQHFGDGTRLSIL.

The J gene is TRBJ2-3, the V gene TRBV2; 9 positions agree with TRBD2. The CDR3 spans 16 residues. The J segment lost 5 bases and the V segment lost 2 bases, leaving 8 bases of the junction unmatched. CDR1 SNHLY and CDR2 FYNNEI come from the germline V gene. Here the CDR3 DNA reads TGTGCCAGCAGTGAAAGGGCGGGGGGGCCAGGAGATACGCAGTATTTT. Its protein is CASSERAGGPGDTQYF.

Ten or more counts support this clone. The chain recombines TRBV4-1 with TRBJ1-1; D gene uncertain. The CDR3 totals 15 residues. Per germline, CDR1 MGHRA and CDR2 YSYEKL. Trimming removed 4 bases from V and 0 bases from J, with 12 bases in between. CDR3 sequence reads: CASSRPTAMNTEAFF. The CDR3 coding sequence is TGCGCCAGCAGCCGACCCACAGCAATGAACACTGAAGCTTTCTTT.

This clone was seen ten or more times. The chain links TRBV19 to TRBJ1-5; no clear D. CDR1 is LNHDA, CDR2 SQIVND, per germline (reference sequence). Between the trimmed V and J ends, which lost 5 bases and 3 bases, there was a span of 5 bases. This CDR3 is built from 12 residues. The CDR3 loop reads CASSPFNQPQHF. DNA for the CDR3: TGTGCCAGTAGTCCCTTCAATCAGCCCCAGCATTTT.

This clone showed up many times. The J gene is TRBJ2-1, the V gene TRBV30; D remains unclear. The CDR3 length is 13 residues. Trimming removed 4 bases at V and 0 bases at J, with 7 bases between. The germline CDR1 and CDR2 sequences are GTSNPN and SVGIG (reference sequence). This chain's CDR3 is CAWTESSYNEQFF. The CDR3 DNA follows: TGTGCCTGGACGGAGAGCTCCTACAATGAGCAGTTCTTC.

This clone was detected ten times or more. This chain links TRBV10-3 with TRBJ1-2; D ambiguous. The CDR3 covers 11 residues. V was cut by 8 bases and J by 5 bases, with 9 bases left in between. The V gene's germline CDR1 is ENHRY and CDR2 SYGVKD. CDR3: CAIGGGYGYTF. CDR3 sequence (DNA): TGTGCCATCGGAGGAGGGTATGGCTACACCTTC.